These 6 T cell receptor beta chains were all obtained from the same sample, sequenced in a study of CD8 T cells in Susac syndrome. Reverse transcription of roughly 0.45 to 1 ug RNA was performed with random hexamers. TCRdb reanalysed the immunoSEQ multiplex PCR reads using MiXCR and keeps one entry per CDR3 protein. The sample consists of about 300,000 distinct CDR3 sequences, approximately 84% of them appearing once. Sequencing input: CD8+ T cells from PBMCs. These receptors were obtained from a human donor with multiple sclerosis.

The DNA of the CDR3 is TGTGCCAGCAGCTCATCCCGGAGCTTAGCGGGAGGCCTGCACGAGCAGTACTTC. This gives the protein CASSSSRSLAGGLHEQYF. V and J are TRBV7-9 and TRBJ2-7, with 10 nucleotides matching TRBD2. After removal of 4 bases from V and 5 bases from J, the junction contained 17 bases not matched to a gene. Germline CDR1 is SEHNR and CDR2 is FQNEAQ (reference sequence). This CDR3 is 18 amino acids long. Full variable domain (rest looked up from reference TRBV7-9 and TRBJ2-7): DTGVSQNPRHKITKRGQNVTFRCDPISEHNRLYWYRQTLGQGPEFLTYFQNEAQLEKSRLLSDRFSAERPKGSFSTLEIQRTEQGDSAMYLCASSSSRSLAGGLHEQYFGPGTRLTVT.

This rearrangement joins TRBV11-2 to TRBJ1-6, with D perhaps matching TRBD1 (5 bases). Deletions cut 1 base from V and 7 bases from J, with 11 bases between. The CDR3 extends over 15 amino acids. Germline CDR1 is SGHAT and CDR2 is FQNNGV. The CDR3 coding sequence is TGTGCCAGCAGCTTAGTGGCAGGGCTGAATTCACCCCTCCACTTT. It encodes CASSLVAGLNSPLHF.

CDR3 in DNA: TGTGCCAGCAGCGGAGGACAGGGGGAAAACGCCTACGAGCAGTACTTC. Residues: CASSGGQGENAYEQYF. The chain recombines TRBV9 with TRBJ2-7, with TRBD1 matching 10 bases. The CDR3 is 16 residues long. Germline assignment: CDR1 SGDLS and CDR2 YYNGEE. After removal of 3 bases from V and 2 bases from J, the junction contained 8 bases not matched to a gene.

Comments on this clonotype: One end of the junction is discordant with germline, which a read error may explain. The rearrangement links TRBV29-1 to TRBJ2-7, with 7 bases fitting TRBD1. Germline CDR1 is SQVTM and CDR2 is ANQGSEA. The CDR3 has 12 amino acids. CDR3 DNA sequence: TGCAGCGTAGAAGGGGACAGCTACGAGCAGTACTTC. Amino acid sequence: CSVEGDSYEQYF.

This clonotype came up a few times. The V call is TRBV27, the J call TRBJ2-1; perhaps TRBD2 as D (7 bases). CDR1 and CDR2 from the germline V gene are MNHEY and SMNVEV (reference sequence). V dropped 2 bases and J dropped 4 bases, with 9 bases sitting between them. CDR3 length: 14 amino acids. The chain's CDR3 is CASSLAGAYNEQFF. In nucleotides, the CDR3 is TGTGCCAGCAGTTTAGCGGGGGCGTACAATGAGCAGTTCTTC.

This chain joins TRBV10-3 and TRBJ1-1, with D perhaps matching TRBD1 (6 bases). The V gene lost 2 bases and the J gene lost 0 bases, with 10 bases spanning the gap. The CDR3 length is 15 residues. Germline V gene data show CDR1 as ENHRY and CDR2 as SYGVKD. The CDR3 spells CAISEPGVMNTEAFF. The CDR3 DNA reads TGTGCCATCAGTGAGCCAGGGGTGATGAACACTGAAGCTTTCTTT.